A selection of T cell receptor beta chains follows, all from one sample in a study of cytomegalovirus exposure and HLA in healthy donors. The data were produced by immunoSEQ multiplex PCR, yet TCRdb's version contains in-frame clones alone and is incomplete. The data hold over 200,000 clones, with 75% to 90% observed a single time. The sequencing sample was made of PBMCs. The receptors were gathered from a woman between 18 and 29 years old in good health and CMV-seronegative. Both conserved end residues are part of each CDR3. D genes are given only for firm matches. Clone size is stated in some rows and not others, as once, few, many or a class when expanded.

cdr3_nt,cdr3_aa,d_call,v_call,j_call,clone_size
TGCGCCAGCAGTTCACGCCAGGGCCGTGAAGCTTTCTTT,CASSSRQGREAFF,.,TRBV5-1,TRBJ1-1,once
TGTGCCAGCAGTACTAACAGGGGCCCTGAGCAGTTCTTC,CASSTNRGPEQFF,TRBD1,TRBV6-5,TRBJ2-1,.
TGCGCCAGCAGTCTCATAGTGGGGGTGGTAGATACGCAGTATTTT,CASSLIVGVVDTQYF,.,TRBV10-2,TRBJ2-3,.
TGTGCCAGCAGTGAACCCAGCGGGGGGGCATGGGGAAGAGAGACCCAGTACTTC,CASSEPSGGAWGRETQYF,TRBD2,TRBV6-1,TRBJ2-5,.
TGTGCCAGTGGACAGGGCCCCTACGAGCAGTACTTC,CASGQGPYEQYF,TRBD1,TRBV25-1,TRBJ2-7,.
TGTGCCTGGAGGCTACAGGGGGGAATTGAAGCTTTCTTT,CAWRLQGGIEAFF,TRBD1,TRBV30,TRBJ1-1,.
TGTGCCAGCAGCGCCCCAGGGAGCACTAATGAAAAACTGTTTTTT,CASSAPGSTNEKLFF,.,TRBV7-9,TRBJ1-4,.
TGTGCCAGCAAGGGTTCCGGAAACACCATATATTTT,CASKGSGNTIYF,.,TRBV2,TRBJ1-3,.
TGCGCCAGCAATACAGGAAATGGCTATGGCTACACCTTC,CASNTGNGYGYTF,.,TRBV5-1,TRBJ1-2,.
TGTGCCAGCAGCCCTCCGGGACTCGGTCAAGAGACCCAGTACTTC,CASSPPGLGQETQYF,.,TRBV7-9,TRBJ2-5,once
TGTGCCAGCAGCTTAGTGGCATTCGGGACAGGGAACACAGATACGCAGTATTTT,CASSLVAFGTGNTDTQYF,TRBD1,TRBV11-2,TRBJ2-3,.
TGCGCCAGCAGCTTAAGTAAACCTAGCGGGAGGGCCGGCTACGAGCAGTACTTC,CASSLSKPSGRAGYEQYF,TRBD2,TRBV5-1,TRBJ2-7,.
TGCGCCAGCAGCGTTTCGGACAGCTCCTACAATGAGCAGTTCTTC,CASSVSDSSYNEQFF,.,TRBV5-1,TRBJ2-1,.
TGTGCCATCATTGGACAGGGTTCTAACTATGGCTACACCTTC,CAIIGQGSNYGYTF,TRBD1,TRBV6-1,TRBJ1-2,few
TGCAGCGTTGAGCCTCGGGGGCCGCTCCTGGTTGAGCAGTTCTTC,CSVEPRGPLLVEQFF,.,TRBV29-1,TRBJ2-1,.
TGTGCCAGCAGTCGACAGGGCGAGAACACTGAAGCTTTCTTT,CASSRQGENTEAFF,TRBD1,TRBV2,TRBJ1-1,.
TGTGCCAGCAGCCAAGTGGGCGGTCCGACCTTAAACACTGAAGCTTTCTTT,CASSQVGGPTLNTEAFF,.,TRBV4-2,TRBJ1-1,.
TGCGCCAGCAGCTCAGCACCCAGGGGGCGTTACGAGCAGTACTTC,CASSSAPRGRYEQYF,TRBD1,TRBV5-1,TRBJ2-7,.
TGTGCCAGCAGTACTGACAGGGGCACCATATATTTT,CASSTDRGTIYF,TRBD1,TRBV6-5,TRBJ1-3,.
TGTGCCAGCAGAAGGATTGGGGAGCCCCAGCATTTT,CASRRIGEPQHF,.,TRBV6-1,TRBJ1-5,few
TGCGCCAGCAGCCATCCCCTATTACTGGGGACAGATACGCAGTATTTT,CASSHPLLLGTDTQYF,.,TRBV4-1,TRBJ2-3,.
TGTGCCAGCACCATCGGGGGGGGCGTGAACACTGAAGCTTTCTTT,CASTIGGGVNTEAFF,.,TRBV6-5,TRBJ1-1,.
TGTGCCAGCAGCGCAACAGGGAGGAACACTGAAGCTTTCTTT,CASSATGRNTEAFF,.,TRBV5-6,TRBJ1-1,.
TGCAGCGTTGTGACTGGCTCCTACAATGAGCAGTTCTTC,CSVVTGSYNEQFF,.,TRBV29-1,TRBJ2-1,.
TGTGCCAGCAGCTTGGTAGCGAACTATGGCTACACCTTC,CASSLVANYGYTF,.,TRBV5-6,TRBJ1-2,few
TGTGCCAGTAGTATAGGGCAGTTCAACTATGGCTACACCTTC,CASSIGQFNYGYTF,.,TRBV19,TRBJ1-2,.
TGTGCCTGGAGTGGACAGGGACTAGCGGGGGGCAATGAGCAGTTCTTC,CAWSGQGLAGGNEQFF,TRBD2,TRBV30,TRBJ2-1,.
TGTGCCAGCAGCCCAAGGGGACGGTCGGGCACTGAAGCTTTCTTT,CASSPRGRSGTEAFF,.,TRBV7-8,TRBJ1-1,once
TGTGCCAGCAGCGTCACCGGGACAGGGAACTACGAGCAGTACTTC,CASSVTGTGNYEQYF,TRBD1,TRBV11-3,TRBJ2-7,once
TGTGCCAGCAGTCCCTCGGGAGGGGCGATCTACGAGCAGTACTTC,CASSPSGGAIYEQYF,TRBD2,TRBV6-5,TRBJ2-7,once
TGTGCCATCAACGGGCAGGGCGAGAACGAGCAGTACTTC,CAINGQGENEQYF,.,TRBV10-3,TRBJ2-7,once
TGTGCCAGCAGTTTAAACAGGGACGGTGATGGCTACACCTTC,CASSLNRDGDGYTF,.,TRBV2,TRBJ1-2,many
TGTGCCAGCAGTCCACCGGGAACAGATACGCAGTATTTT,CASSPPGTDTQYF,.,TRBV7-3,TRBJ2-3,.
TGTGCCAGCAGCTATCGTACCGGGAGAACCACTGAAGCTTTCTTT,CASSYRTGRTTEAFF,.,TRBV11-1,TRBJ1-1,.
TGTGCCAGTAGTATAGATCGGGTCGTAAGGTCACAGGGCACCGGGGAGCTGTTTTTT,CASSIDRVVRSQGTGELFF,.,TRBV19,TRBJ2-2,.
TGTGCCAGTAGTACCCAAACAGGGGTGGGAGAGACCCAGTACTTC,CASSTQTGVGETQYF,TRBD1,TRBV19,TRBJ2-5,.